This TCR beta chain was identified during a study of blood T cell repertoires in COVID-19. Profiled with immunoSEQ multiplex PCR; TCRdb holds only in-frame clones, not every one. Here the sample spans about 310,000 clones, 89% being singletons. The V gene's germline CDR1 is MDHEN and CDR2 SYDVKM. Deletions cut 2 bases from V and 1 base from J, with 5 bases between. The CDR3 has 13 amino acids. Sequencing was performed on PBMCs or T cells enriched from blood (not recorded which). This chain uses TRBV28 with TRBJ1-1; D not certain. This TCR came from a woman aged 40-49 years who had recovered from COVID-19. This chain's CDR3 is CASSLGRNTEAFF. As DNA, the CDR3 is TGTGCCAGCAGTTTAGGCAGGAACACTGAAGCTTTCTTT.